Following are 6 T cell receptor beta chains from one sample sequenced in a study of OX40 agonist ivuxolimab in advanced cancers. The protocol was immunoSEQ multiplex PCR, while the TCRdb copy is restricted to in-frame clones and leaves out a portion. This table has about 69,000 clones, about 83% appearing once. Sequencing was performed on CD4+ or CD8+ T cells sorted from blood, taken in a trial of the OX40 agonist ivuxolimab. Source of these receptors: an adult with an advanced solid tumor such as melanoma, head and neck, liver or kidney cancer.

V usage is TRBV6-4 and J usage is TRBJ2-2, with 9 positions matching TRBD2. In germline, CDR1 is MRHNA, CDR2 SNTAGT. V was clipped by 0 bases and J by 4 bases; unmatched bases: 3. This CDR3 region has 16 residues. This chain's CDR3 is CASSDSASGVTGELFF. CDR3 DNA: TGTGCCAGCAGTGACTCTGCTAGCGGGGTCACCGGGGAGCTGTTTTTT.

The chain uses TRBV9 and TRBJ2-7, with 9 bases identical to TRBD2. Germline-derived CDR1 and CDR2 are SGDLS and YYNGEE. The junction had 12 bases not matched to a gene; V was cut back by 2 bases and J by 3 bases. This CDR3 has 17 amino acids. CDR3: CASSVTSGVGAGYEQYF. The CDR3 coding sequence is TGTGCCAGCAGCGTGACTAGCGGAGTGGGGGCGGGCTACGAGCAGTACTTC.

The J gene is TRBJ2-3, the V gene TRBV7-2, with D perhaps TRBD2 (6 bases). The V end was cut by 1 base, the J end by 3 bases, with 14 bases between. This CDR3 has 16 residues. The germline CDR1 and CDR2 sequences are SGHTA and FQGNSA. The CDR3 DNA reads TGTGCCAGCAGCTTAGTGGGGGGAATGTGGACAGATACGCAGTATTTT. Protein: CASSLVGGMWTDTQYF.

This clone showed up just a few times. This chain uses TRBV2 with TRBJ1-1; D uncertain. The V end lost 4 bases, the J end lost 0 bases, and 15 bases lay between the germline ends. CDR1 SNHLY and CDR2 FYNNEI come from the germline V gene. The CDR3 spans 16 residues. This chain's CDR3 is CASSVEYGSLNTEAFF. CDR3 sequence (DNA): TGTGCCAGCAGTGTCGAATACGGGTCCCTGAACACTGAAGCTTTCTTT.

V usage is TRBV7-9 and J usage is TRBJ2-7, with 7 bases matching TRBD2. The CDR3 totals 14 residues. J was trimmed by 1 base and V by 4 bases; bases with no gene match: 4. CDR1 and CDR2 from the germline V gene are SEHNR and FQNEAQ (reference sequence). The CDR3 coding sequence is TGTGCCAGCAGCTCACGCGGGGGATCCTACGAGCAGTACTTC. It yields the protein CASSSRGGSYEQYF.

In regard to this clone: Germline and junction disagree at one end, which may indicate a read error. The V and J genes are TRBV11-3 and TRBJ1-1; D is ambiguous. Germline loops: CDR1 SGHNT, CDR2 YENEEA. This CDR3 has 13 amino acids. The CDR3 DNA reads as TGTGCCAGCAGCCTAGAGGAGTTCACTGAAGCTTTCTTT. Its translation is CASSLEEFTEAFF.